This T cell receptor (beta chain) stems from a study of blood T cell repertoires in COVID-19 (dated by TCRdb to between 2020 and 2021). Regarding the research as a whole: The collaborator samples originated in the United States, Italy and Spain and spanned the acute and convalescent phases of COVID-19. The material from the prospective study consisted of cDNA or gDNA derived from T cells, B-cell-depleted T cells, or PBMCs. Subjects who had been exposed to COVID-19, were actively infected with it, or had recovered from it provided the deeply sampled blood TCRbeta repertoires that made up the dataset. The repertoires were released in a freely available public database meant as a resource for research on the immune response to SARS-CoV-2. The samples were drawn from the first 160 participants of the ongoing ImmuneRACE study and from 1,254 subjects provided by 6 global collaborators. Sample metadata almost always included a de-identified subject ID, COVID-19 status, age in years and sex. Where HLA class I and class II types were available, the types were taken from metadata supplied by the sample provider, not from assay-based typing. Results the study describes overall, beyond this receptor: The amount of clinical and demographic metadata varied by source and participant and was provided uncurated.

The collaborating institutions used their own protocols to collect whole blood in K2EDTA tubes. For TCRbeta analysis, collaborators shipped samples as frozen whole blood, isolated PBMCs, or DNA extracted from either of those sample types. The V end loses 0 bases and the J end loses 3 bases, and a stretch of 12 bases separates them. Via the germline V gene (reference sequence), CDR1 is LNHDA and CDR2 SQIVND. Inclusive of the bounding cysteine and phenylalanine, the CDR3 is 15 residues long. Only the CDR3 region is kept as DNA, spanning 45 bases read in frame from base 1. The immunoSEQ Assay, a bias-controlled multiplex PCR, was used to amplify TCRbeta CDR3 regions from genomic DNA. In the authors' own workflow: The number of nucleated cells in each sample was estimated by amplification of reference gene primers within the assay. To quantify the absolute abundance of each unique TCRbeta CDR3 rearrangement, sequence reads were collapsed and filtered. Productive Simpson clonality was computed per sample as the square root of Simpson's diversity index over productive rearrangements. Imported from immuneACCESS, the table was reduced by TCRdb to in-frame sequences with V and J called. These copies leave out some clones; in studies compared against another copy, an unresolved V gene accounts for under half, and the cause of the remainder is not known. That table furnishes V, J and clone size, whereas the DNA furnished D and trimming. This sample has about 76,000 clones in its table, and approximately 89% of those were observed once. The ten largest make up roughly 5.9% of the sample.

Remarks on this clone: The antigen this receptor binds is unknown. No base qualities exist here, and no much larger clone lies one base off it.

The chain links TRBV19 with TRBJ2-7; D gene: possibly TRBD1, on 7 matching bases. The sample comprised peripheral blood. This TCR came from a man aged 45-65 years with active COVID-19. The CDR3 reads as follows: CASSIDRGTDYEQYF. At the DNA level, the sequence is TGTGCCAGTAGTATAGATCGGGGGACAGACTACGAGCAGTACTTC.